The clone carrying this T cell receptor (beta chain) was seen a few times. The CDR3 extends over 14 amino acids. V was shortened by 2 bases and J by 1 base, with 8 bases between the two germline ends. The germline V gene has CDR1 ENHRY and CDR2 SYGVKD. The source of the sample is a study of blood T cells in healthy people across ages. The second PCR ran roughly 6 to 11 cycles with a sample-barcoded 5' primer and J-beta primers. TCRdb re-analysed the 5' RACE reads in MiXCR, keeping a single row per CDR3 protein. The repertoire holds 780,000 or so distinct CDR3 sequences, with roughly 25% as singletons. These data are also associated with another study on T cells of mothers and their children.

This clonotype was obtained from a boy aged 10-17 years in good health. The sample consisted of blood. This sequence joins TRBV10-3 and TRBJ1-1; the D is unclear. The CDR3 DNA reads as TGTGCCATCAGTGAGGAGGGCCCGAACACTGAAGCTTTCTTT. Translation gives CAISEEGPNTEAFF.